This section outlines one T cell receptor beta chain sequence together with its context. This sample is drawn from a study of shared clonotypes between healthy human individuals. TCRdb keeps only in-frame clones here, not all; method: immunoSEQ multiplex PCR. This sample has some 1.5 million clones, with roughly 96% found just once. The material sequenced was naive CD4+ T cells sorted from blood. Subset described: CD45RA+ positively selected. The clonotype comes from a man aged 30 to 45 in good health.

CDR3 coding DNA: TGCGCCACCCATTGGGCGGGAGACGCTGAGCAGTTCTTC. Translating gives CATHWAGDAEQFF. The V gene is TRBV10-2, the J gene TRBJ2-1, with 7 nucleotides matching TRBD2. Trimming cost V 10 bases and J 9 bases; bases outside gene matches: 12. The CDR3 length is 13 residues. The germline V gene has CDR1 WSHSY and CDR2 SAAADI.